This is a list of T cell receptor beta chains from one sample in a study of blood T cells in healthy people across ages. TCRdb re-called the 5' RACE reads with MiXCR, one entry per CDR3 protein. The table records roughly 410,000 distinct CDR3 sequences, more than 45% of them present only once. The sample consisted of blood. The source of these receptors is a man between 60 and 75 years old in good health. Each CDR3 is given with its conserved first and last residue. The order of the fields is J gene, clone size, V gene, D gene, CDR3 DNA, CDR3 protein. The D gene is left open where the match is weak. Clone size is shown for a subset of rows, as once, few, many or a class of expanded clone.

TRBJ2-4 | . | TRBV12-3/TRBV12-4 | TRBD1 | TGTGCCAGCAACTCAGGGGGAAACATTCAGTACTTC | CASNSGGNIQYF
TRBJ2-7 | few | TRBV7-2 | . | TGTGCCAGCAGCTCTGCCAGAGCCCGATCCTACGAGCAGTACTTC | CASSSARARSYEQYF
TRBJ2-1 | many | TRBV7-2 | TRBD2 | TGTGCCAGCAGCTTAGGGCGAGCTAGCGGTAGTGAGCAGTTCTTC | CASSLGRASGSEQFF
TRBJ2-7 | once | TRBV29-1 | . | TGCAGCGTCCAGACCTACGAGCAGTACTTC | CSVQTYEQYF
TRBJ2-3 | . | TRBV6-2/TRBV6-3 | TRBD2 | TGTGCCACCTACTCAACGGGACTAGGAACAGATACGCAGTATTTT | CATYSTGLGTDTQYF
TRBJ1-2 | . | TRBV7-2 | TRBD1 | TGTGCCAGCAGCTCCAACAGGGGTGGGGGGTATGGCTACACCTTC | CASSSNRGGGYGYTF
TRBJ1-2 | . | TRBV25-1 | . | TGTGCCAGCCGGGACTTTTACTATGGCTACACCTTC | CASRDFYYGYTF
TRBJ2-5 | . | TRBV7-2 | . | TGTGCCAGCAGCTTAGGAGGACGAGCGGTCCAAGAGACCCAGTACTTC | CASSLGGRAVQETQYF
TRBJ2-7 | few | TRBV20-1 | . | TGCAGTGCTCTGTCGGGAGAGAAGACCTACGAGCAGTACTTC | CSALSGEKTYEQYF
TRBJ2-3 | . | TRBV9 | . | TGTGCCAGCAGCGCAGGACGACCAGATACGCAGTATTTT | CASSAGRPDTQYF
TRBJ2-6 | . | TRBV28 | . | TGTGCCAGTGGGACTGGGGCCAACGTCCTGACTTTC | CASGTGANVLTF
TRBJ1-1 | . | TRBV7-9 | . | TGTGCCAGCGGGAATGAAGCTTTCTTT | CASGNEAFF
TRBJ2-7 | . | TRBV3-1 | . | TGTGCCAGCAGCCAAGCCGGGGATAGCTCCTACGAGCAGTACTTC | CASSQAGDSSYEQYF
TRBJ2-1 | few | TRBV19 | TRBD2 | TGTGCCAGTAGCGCCAGCGGGGGGGCCGCCAATGAGCAGTTCTTC | CASSASGGAANEQFF
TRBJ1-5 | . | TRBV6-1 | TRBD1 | TGTGCCAGCAGGGCCTCAGGGGGCGAGGGACAGCCCCAGCATTTT | CASRASGGEGQPQHF
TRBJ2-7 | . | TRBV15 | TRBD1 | TGTGCCACCAGTACAGGGGGGCCGTTTGCCGAGCAGTACTTC | CATSTGGPFAEQYF
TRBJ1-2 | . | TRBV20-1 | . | TGCAGTGCTCCCGTATTGGACTATGGCTACACCTTC | CSAPVLDYGYTF
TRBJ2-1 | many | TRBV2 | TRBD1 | TGTGCCAGCAGGGGACAGGGCTGGTACAATGAGCAGTTCTTC | CASRGQGWYNEQFF
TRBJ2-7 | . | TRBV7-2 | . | TGTGCCAGCAGCTTAGTTGGCCCCCCCTACGAGCAGTACTTC | CASSLVGPPYEQYF
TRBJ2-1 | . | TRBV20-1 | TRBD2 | TGCAGTGCTAGACCCCAGGCAGGCGGGAGCTCCTACAATGAGCAGTTCTTC | CSARPQAGGSSYNEQFF
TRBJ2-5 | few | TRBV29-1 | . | TGCAGCGTTCCTATCGCCGGGACACTGGGCGGGACCCAGTACTTC | CSVPIAGTLGGTQYF
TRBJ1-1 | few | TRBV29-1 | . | TGCAGCGTTTCAGACGGAGCTTTCTTT | CSVSDGAFF
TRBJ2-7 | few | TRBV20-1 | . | TGCAGTGCTAGCCCTCTCTACGAGCAGTACTTC | CSASPLYEQYF
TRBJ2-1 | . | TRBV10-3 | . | TGTGCCATCAGTGAGCAGACGACCTACAATGAGCAGTTCTTC | CAISEQTTYNEQFF
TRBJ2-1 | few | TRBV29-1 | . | TGCAGCGTTGAAGATCGGGGGAAAAGGCTAGGGATAGACAATGAGCAGTTCTTC | CSVEDRGKRLGIDNEQFF
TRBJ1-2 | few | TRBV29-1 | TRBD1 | TGCAGCGTCGTCCCTGACAGGGCGACTACCTATGGCTACACCTTC | CSVVPDRATTYGYTF
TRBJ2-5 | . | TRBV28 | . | TGTGCCAGCAGGGGGGACTTAAAGACCCAGTACTTC | CASRGDLKTQYF
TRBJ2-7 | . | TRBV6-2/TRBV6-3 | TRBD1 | TGTGCCAGCGGGAGAGGGGGCCCCTACGAGCAGTACTTC | CASGRGGPYEQYF
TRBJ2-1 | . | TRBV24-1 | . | TGTGCCACCTCTACTCCAGGGGTAGCTGACGTCCATGAGCAGTTCTTC | CATSTPGVADVHEQFF
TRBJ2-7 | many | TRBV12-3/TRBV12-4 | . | TGTGCCAGCAGTCGGGACCAATACTACGAGCAGTACTTC | CASSRDQYYEQYF
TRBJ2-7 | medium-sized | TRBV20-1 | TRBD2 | TGCAGTGCTAGGAGGGCGGGGGCCTACGAGCAGTACTTC | CSARRAGAYEQYF